This passage covers 30 T cell receptor beta chains from one sample sequenced in a study of T-cell reconstitution after alpha-beta-depleted transplantation in children. Unique molecular identifiers were used to barcode this TCRbeta library. TCRdb called the PCR reads again in MiXCR, with one record for every CDR3 protein. The sample gives about half a million distinct CDR3 sequences, roughly an eighth of which show up once; 4.5% to 6% is in the top ten. The sample was PBMCs from the stem cell graft donor, taken from the stem cell graft. The source of these receptors is a human donor who donated a stem cell graft to a child with combined immunodeficiency.

This clonotype was recorded at least ten times. The chain employs TRBV6-5 and TRBJ2-7; TRBD1 agrees at 9 bases. The germline CDR1 and CDR2 sequences are MNHEY and SVGAGI. The CDR3 has 14 residues. The V and J ends lost 6 bases and 0 bases, in that order; junction bases with no gene match: 3. The DNA of the CDR3 is TGTGCCAGCAGCCGACAGGGGGGCTCCTACGAGCAGTACTTC. Translation gives CASSRQGGSYEQYF.

The chain has TRBV20-1 and TRBJ2-7, with D unclear. CDR3 length: 12 residues. CDR1 is DFQATT, CDR2 SNEGSKA, per germline (reference sequence). V lost 1 base and J lost 2, with 6 bases in between. CDR3 nucleotide sequence: TGCAGTGCTAGAGGGTACACCTACGAGCAGTACTTC. Translation: CSARGYTYEQYF.

The chain couples TRBV11-2 to TRBJ1-6; a possible D gene is TRBD1 (5 bases). Germline CDR1 SGHAT, CDR2 FQNNGV. V was trimmed by 0 bases and J by 5 bases, leaving 11 bases between them. This CDR3 has 16 residues. CDR3 region: CASSLEGTRNNSPLHF. For the CDR3, the DNA is TGTGCCAGCAGCTTAGAGGGGACGCGTAATAATTCACCCCTCCACTTT.

The chain carries TRBV20-1 and TRBJ2-7; D may be TRBD1 (5 bases). Germline V lookup: CDR1 DFQATT, CDR2 SNEGSKA (reference sequence). The CDR3 has 12 amino acids. V dropped 2 bases and J dropped 4 bases, with 9 bases sitting between them. CDR3: CSARQTEYEQYF. The CDR3 DNA is TGCAGTGCTAGACAGACAGAATACGAGCAGTACTTC.

The rearrangement joins TRBV20-1 to TRBJ2-7; perhaps TRBD2 as D (6 bases). Between the trimmed V and J ends, which lost 5 bases and 4 bases, there was a span of 9 bases. This CDR3 has 11 amino acids. Germline V gene lookup returns CDR1 DFQATT and CDR2 SNEGSKA (reference sequence). CDR3 amino acids: CSAPRGYEQYF. The CDR3 DNA reads TGCAGTGCTCCCCGGGGGTACGAGCAGTACTTC.

CDR3 coding DNA: TGTGCCACCAGTGATGACCGAGGGGGCTGGACAGATACGCAGTATTTT. It encodes CATSDDRGGWTDTQYF. The rearrangement links TRBV24-1 to TRBJ2-3; TRBD1 aligns across 7 bases. CDR3 length: 16 residues. Losses at the gene ends were 3 bases for V and 3 bases for J; bases not matched to a gene: 8. Germline CDR1 is KGHDR and CDR2 is SFDVKD.

This clonotype has more than one count but fewer than ten. The V and J genes are TRBV29-1 and TRBJ2-2, with TRBD2 matching 10 bases. The CDR3 spans 15 residues. V gave up 3 bases and J gave up 2 bases; unmatched junction bases: 3. CDR1 and CDR2 (germline): SQVTM, ANQGSEA. This CDR3 is CSVDLAGVNTGELFF. CDR3 sequence (DNA): TGCAGCGTTGACCTAGCGGGGGTAAACACCGGGGAGCTGTTTTTT.

The rearrangement links TRBV29-1 to TRBJ2-3; D is perhaps TRBD1 (6 bases). Trimming removed 5 bases from V and 4 bases from J, with 16 bases in between. Per the germline V gene, CDR1 is SQVTM and CDR2 is ANQGSEA. This CDR3 is 14 amino acids long. CDR3 region: CSVFSGRGSDTQYF. The CDR3 nucleotides read TGCAGCGTTTTCTCCGGCAGGGGATCAGATACGCAGTATTTT.

In this sample, this clonotype turned up many times. The rearrangement joins TRBV10-3 to TRBJ2-3; D perhaps matches TRBD2 (7 bases). The CDR3 spans 15 residues. With 6 bases removed from V and 4 bases from J, the gap between germline ends came to 17 bases. Germline V gene data show CDR1 as ENHRY and CDR2 as SYGVKD. Here the CDR3 DNA reads TGTGCCATCAGAGGAGGCGGGGGCCTCTCAGATACGCAGTATTTT. Its translation is CAIRGGGGLSDTQYF.

V and J are TRBV12-3 or TRBV12-4 and TRBJ1-1; no firm D call. The CDR3 sequence is 15 residues long. Trimming shortened V by 2 bases and J by 5 bases, and 15 bases separated the two germline ends. CDR3 in amino acids: CASSLTREVRTEAFF. DNA of the CDR3: TGTGCCAGCAGTTTAACCCGGGAAGTACGGACTGAAGCTTTCTTT.

J is TRBJ2-5 and V is TRBV11-2; D is unclear. The CDR3 covers 15 residues. CDR1 is SGHAT, CDR2 FQNNGV, per germline. The V and J ends lost 5 bases and 5 bases respectively, with 18 bases between them. CDR3 amino acids: CASSPENGPRETQYF. The DNA of the CDR3 is TGTGCCAGCAGCCCAGAAAACGGGCCGCGGGAGACCCAGTACTTC.

This clonotype was counted only a few times. The V and J genes are TRBV29-1 and TRBJ2-7; a possible D gene is TRBD1 (6 bases). The CDR3 runs 16 residues. The V and J ends lost 2 bases and 4 bases respectively, with 21 bases between them. CDR1 SQVTM and CDR2 ANQGSEA come from the germline V gene. The CDR3 DNA follows: TGCAGCGTTGAAATACCCCACAGGGCTATTGGTTACGAGCAGTACTTC. Translation gives CSVEIPHRAIGYEQYF.

This clonotype was recorded many times. The chain couples TRBV5-4 to TRBJ1-1; 8 nucleotides align to TRBD1. The germline CDR1 and CDR2 sequences are SGHNT and YYREEE (reference sequence). The CDR3 runs 16 residues. The J segment lost 1 base and the V segment lost 4 bases, leaving 9 bases of the junction unmatched. The CDR3 loop is CASSKGSDRANTEAFF. In DNA, the CDR3 is TGTGCCAGCAGCAAGGGATCGGACAGGGCGAACACTGAAGCTTTCTTT.

This clonotype was found many times. Here the CDR3 omits its conserved ending phenylalanine or tryptophan, so a read error is the likely source. Because the CDR3's place on the DNA is in doubt, the DNA is left out and the CDR3 is given as listed by TCRdb. V is TRBV27 and J is TRBJ2-7; the table's TRBD1 call for D was not verified on the DNA. The germline CDR1 and CDR2 sequences are MNHEY and SMNVEV (reference sequence). The length of the CDR3 is 9 amino acids, counting both ends. CDR3 protein: CASSWDRGP.

A few counts support this clonotype. The V call is TRBV6-2 or TRBV6-3, the J call TRBJ2-7; no firm D call. In germline, CDR1 is MNHEY, CDR2 SVGEGT. Trimming pared 1 base from V and 7 bases from J, leaving 17 bases between. This CDR3 comprises 15 residues. The CDR3 spells CASSYLGSFGAEQYF. The DNA of the CDR3 is TGTGCCAGCAGTTACTTGGGGTCCTTTGGCGCGGAGCAGTACTTC.

This clonotype has a count of ten or more. The chain combines TRBV5-6 with TRBJ1-1, with D possibly TRBD1 on 6 matching bases. This CDR3 comprises 15 residues. The germline gives CDR1 SGHDT, CDR2 YYEEEE. The V and J ends lost 4 bases and 6 bases respectively, with 19 bases between them. Here the CDR3 DNA reads TGTGCCAGCAGCCTGGGAGCAGGGTCAGGGGCTGAAGCTTTCTTT. This sequence encodes CASSLGAGSGAEAFF.

This clonotype was picked up a small number of times. J is TRBJ2-4 and V is TRBV27; D is possibly TRBD1 or TRBD2 (5 bases each). This CDR3 comprises 17 residues. V gave up 2 bases and J gave up 0 bases, with 14 bases separating them. CDR1 is MNHEY and CDR2 is SMNVEV in the germline V gene (reference sequence). CDR3 bases: TGTGCCAGCAGTTTAAACCCGGGACGGCTAGCCAAAAACATTCAGTACTTC. Protein product: CASSLNPGRLAKNIQYF.

The chain has TRBV27 and TRBJ2-1; the D gene is possibly TRBD2 (6 bases). V dropped 0 bases and J dropped 6 bases, with 15 bases sitting between them. CDR3 length: 16 residues. Per germline, CDR1 MNHEY and CDR2 SMNVEV (reference sequence). The CDR3 sequence: CASSLSGGIRANEQFF. Here the CDR3 DNA reads TGTGCCAGCAGTTTATCTGGCGGGATCAGGGCCAATGAGCAGTTCTTC.

The DNA for the CDR3 is TGTGCCAGCAGCCAAGACCGTAGCGCGGGAGTCACCTACAATGAGCAGTTCTTC. Its protein product is CASSQDRSAGVTYNEQFF. The J gene is TRBJ2-1, the V gene TRBV4-2; 7 bases match TRBD2. After removal of 0 bases from V and 2 bases from J, the junction contained 10 bases not matched to a gene. Germline V gives CDR1 LGHNA, CDR2 YNFKEQ. This CDR3 is 18 amino acids long.

This chain joins TRBV11-1 and TRBJ2-7; D remains ambiguous. The V gene lost 4 bases and the J gene lost 0 bases, with 10 bases spanning the gap. From germline, CDR1 is SGHAT and CDR2 FQDESV (reference sequence). The CDR3 has 14 residues. CDR3 loop: CASSSVGPSYEQYF. The CDR3 nucleotides read TGTGCCAGCAGCTCCGTTGGGCCCTCCTACGAGCAGTACTTC.

V and J are TRBV5-5 and TRBJ2-5; no clear D. The CDR3 spans 16 residues. V lost 0 bases to trimming and J lost 4 bases, with 16 bases between them. Germline CDR1 is SGHKS and CDR2 is YYEKEE (reference sequence). Here the CDR3 DNA reads TGTGCCAGCAGCTTGGGGCTAGTGGGAATTGGAGAGACCCAGTACTTC. Translated: CASSLGLVGIGETQYF. The full variable domain, rest sourced from reference TRBV5-5 and TRBJ2-5, is DAGVTQSPTHLIKTRGQQVTLRCSPISGHKSVSWYQQVLGQGPQFIFQYYEKEERGRGNFPDRFSARQFPNYSSELNVNALLLGDSALYLCASSLGLVGIGETQYFGPGTRLLVL.

The J gene is TRBJ2-2, the V gene TRBV28; 7 nucleotides line up with TRBD2. With 8 bases clipped from V and 6 bases from J, the junction kept 3 bases outside the gene matches. The germline CDR1 and CDR2 sequences are MDHEN and SYDVKM. The CDR3 has 12 amino acids. The CDR3 sequence: CASYRGAGELFF. Here the CDR3 DNA reads TGTGCCAGCTATCGGGGGGCCGGGGAGCTGTTTTTT.

The rearrangement links TRBV4-2 to TRBJ1-5, with 10 positions matching TRBD1. Germline loops: CDR1 LGHNA, CDR2 YNFKEQ. The CDR3 loop spans 16 amino acids. V shed 0 bases and J 6 bases; nucleotides not matched to a gene: 5. The CDR3 protein is CASSQDGTGAAQPQHF. The CDR3 DNA follows: TGTGCCAGCAGCCAAGATGGGACAGGGGCGGCTCAGCCCCAGCATTTT.

The V call is TRBV25-1, the J call TRBJ1-6; 7 bases line up with TRBD1. Germline CDR1 MGHDK, CDR2 SYGVNS. The V gene end was trimmed by 3 bases and the J gene end by 4 bases; junction bases not matched to a gene: 9. The CDR3 is 17 amino acids. CDR3 sequence reads: CASSDNRGVEYNSPLHF. For the CDR3, the DNA is TGTGCCAGCAGTGATAACAGGGGTGTAGAGTATAATTCACCCCTCCACTTT.

The J gene is TRBJ1-1, the V gene TRBV2; unclear D gene. The ends were cut back, 7 bases at V and 1 base at J, with 13 bases in the middle. The CDR3 is 14 amino acids. Germline V CDR1 and CDR2: SNHLY, FYNNEI. The CDR3 loop is CASIGAPKNTEAFF. CDR3 DNA sequence: TGTGCCAGCATAGGAGCCCCTAAGAACACTGAAGCTTTCTTT.

This clonotype appeared many times. This chain uses TRBV12-3 or TRBV12-4 with TRBJ2-7; 8 bases are shared with TRBD1. This CDR3 spans 16 amino acids. J gave up 1 base and V 3 bases, and 8 bases lay outside the gene matches. The CDR3: CASSFGGQGGSYEQYF. DNA of the CDR3: TGTGCCAGCAGTTTTGGCGGACAGGGTGGATCCTACGAGCAGTACTTC.

The chain joins TRBV29-1 to TRBJ2-1, with 8 bases fitting TRBD2. V was clipped by 4 bases and J by 3 bases; unmatched bases: 8. Germline V CDR1 and CDR2: SQVTM, ANQGSEA. This CDR3 has 15 residues. CDR3 bases: TGCAGCGTTGCCCCTCGGGGGGGTGGCTACAATGAGCAGTTCTTC. It codes for CSVAPRGGGYNEQFF.

There are a few counts of this clonotype. The V and J genes are TRBV11-2 and TRBJ2-1; 12 bases line up with TRBD2. Germline CDR1 SGHAT, CDR2 FQNNGV. The CDR3 consists of 15 residues. The trim removed 4 bases at V and 6 bases at J, leaving 4 bases unmatched. CDR3 protein: CASSSGTSGPNEQFF. In DNA, the CDR3 is TGTGCCAGCAGCTCCGGGACTAGCGGGCCCAATGAGCAGTTCTTC.

This clonotype was observed many times. V and J are TRBV6-2 or TRBV6-3 and TRBJ2-2; D possibly matches TRBD1 or TRBD2 (5 bases each). The CDR3 extends over 15 amino acids. Germline CDR1 reads MNHEY; CDR2 reads SVGEGT. Deletions cut 5 bases from V and 9 bases from J, with 19 bases between. Here the CDR3 DNA reads TGTGCCAGCAGTCACACGGGACGTAGTATAAGGGAGCTGTTTTTT. Amino acid sequence: CASSHTGRSIRELFF.

J is TRBJ2-7 and V is TRBV19; weak D call: TRBD2 (5 bases). In germline, CDR1 is LNHDA, CDR2 SQIVND (reference sequence). The length of the CDR3 is 16 residues. The V end was cut by 0 bases, the J end by 4 bases, with 16 bases between. The CDR3 DNA sequence: TGTGCCAGTAGTATAGATCCCCGGACGGGAAGTTACGAGCAGTACTTC. Residues: CASSIDPRTGSYEQYF.